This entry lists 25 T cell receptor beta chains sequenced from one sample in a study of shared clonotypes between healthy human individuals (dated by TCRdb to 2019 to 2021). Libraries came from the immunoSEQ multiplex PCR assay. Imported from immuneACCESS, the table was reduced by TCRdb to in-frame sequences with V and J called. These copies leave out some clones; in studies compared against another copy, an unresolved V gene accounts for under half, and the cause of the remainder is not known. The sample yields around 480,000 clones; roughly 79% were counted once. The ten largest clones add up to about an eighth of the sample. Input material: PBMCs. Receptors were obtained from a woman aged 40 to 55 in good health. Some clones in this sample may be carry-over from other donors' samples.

The chain's CDR3 is CASNYYNEQFF. Here the CDR3 DNA reads TGTGCCAGCAATTACTACAATGAGCAGTTCTTC. The chain recombines TRBV2 with TRBJ2-1; no firm D call. The germline CDR1 and CDR2 sequences are SNHLY and FYNNEI. Between the trimmed V and J ends, which lost 7 bases and 3 bases, there was a span of 4 bases. The CDR3 is 11 residues long.

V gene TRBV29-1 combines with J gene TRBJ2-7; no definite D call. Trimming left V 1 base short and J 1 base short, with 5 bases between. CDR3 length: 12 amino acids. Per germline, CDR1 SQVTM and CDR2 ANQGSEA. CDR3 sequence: CSVEADSYEQYF. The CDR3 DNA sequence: TGCAGCGTTGAAGCGGATTCCTACGAGCAGTACTTC.

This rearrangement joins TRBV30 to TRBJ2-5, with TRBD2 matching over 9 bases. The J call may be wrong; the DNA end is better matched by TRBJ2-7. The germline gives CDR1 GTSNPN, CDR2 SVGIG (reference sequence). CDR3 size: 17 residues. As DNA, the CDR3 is TGTGCCTGGAGTACATCGTTTTTACTAGCGGGTACCTACGAGCAGTACTTC. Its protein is CAWSTSFLLAGTYEQYF.

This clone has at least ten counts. This chain's CDR3 is CASSEEGQSFYGYTF. The CDR3, as DNA: TGTGCCAGCAGTGAAGAGGGACAGTCTTTCTATGGCTACACCTTC. V and J are TRBV6-4 and TRBJ1-2; TRBD1 agrees at 7 bases. The J segment lost 4 bases and the V segment lost 3 bases, leaving 8 bases of the junction unmatched. The CDR3 length is 15 residues. Per germline, CDR1 MRHNA and CDR2 SNTAGT.

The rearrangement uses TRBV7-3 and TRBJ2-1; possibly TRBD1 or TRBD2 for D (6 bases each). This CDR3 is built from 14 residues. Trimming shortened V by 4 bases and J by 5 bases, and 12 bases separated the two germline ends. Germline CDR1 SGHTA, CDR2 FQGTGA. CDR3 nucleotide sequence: TGTGCCAGCAGCTCCTCGGGGGCGAACAATGAGCAGTTCTTC. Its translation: CASSSSGANNEQFF.

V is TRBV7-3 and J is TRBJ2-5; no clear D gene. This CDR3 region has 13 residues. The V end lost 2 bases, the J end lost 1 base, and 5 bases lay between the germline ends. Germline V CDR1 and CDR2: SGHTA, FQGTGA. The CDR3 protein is CASSLASQETQYF. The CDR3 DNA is TGTGCCAGCAGCTTAGCTAGCCAAGAGACCCAGTACTTC. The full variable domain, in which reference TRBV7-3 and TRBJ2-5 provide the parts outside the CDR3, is GAGVSQTPSNKVTEKGKYVELRCDPISGHTALYWYRQSLGQGPEFLIYFQGTGAADDSGLPNDRFFAVRPEGSVSTLKIQRTERGDSAVYLCASSLASQETQYFGPGTRLLVL.

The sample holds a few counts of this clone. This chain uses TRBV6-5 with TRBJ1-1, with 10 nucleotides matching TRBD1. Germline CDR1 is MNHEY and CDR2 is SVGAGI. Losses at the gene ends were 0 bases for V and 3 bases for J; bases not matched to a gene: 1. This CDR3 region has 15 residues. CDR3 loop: CASSYSGTGDTEAFF. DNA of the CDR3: TGTGCCAGCAGTTACTCGGGGACAGGGGACACTGAAGCTTTCTTT.

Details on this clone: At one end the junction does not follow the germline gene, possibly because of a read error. Here the CDR3 DNA reads TGCATTTGGGGGGGACCGGGACAGGGAACTGAAGCTTTCTTT. It encodes CIWGGPGQGTEAFF. The chain links TRBV7-2 to TRBJ1-1; 9 nucleotides agree with TRBD1. This CDR3 is 14 amino acids long. Germline CDR1 reads SGHTA; CDR2 reads FQGNSA. Looking up the rest from reference TRBV7-2 and TRBJ1-1 gives the full variable domain: GAGVSQSPSNKVTEKGKDVELRCDPISGHTALYWYRQSLGQGLEFLIYFQGNSAPDKSGLPSDRFSAERTGGSVSTLTIQRTQQEDSAVYLCIWGGPGQGTEAFFGQGTRLTVV.

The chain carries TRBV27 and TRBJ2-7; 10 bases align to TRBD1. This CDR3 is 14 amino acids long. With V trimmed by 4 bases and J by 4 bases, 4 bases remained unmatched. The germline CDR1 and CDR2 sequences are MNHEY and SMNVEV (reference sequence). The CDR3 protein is CASSWGQGRYEQYF. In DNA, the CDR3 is TGTGCCAGCAGTTGGGGACAGGGGAGGTACGAGCAGTACTTC.

The CDR3 bases are TGTGCCAGCAGTTTATCGACCGGGGTTACTGACGAGCAGTACTTC. The encoded protein is CASSLSTGVTDEQYF. V and J are TRBV27 and TRBJ2-7; possible D gene TRBD2, 5 bases. The CDR3 extends over 15 amino acids. Per germline, CDR1 MNHEY and CDR2 SMNVEV (reference sequence). Trimming left V 0 bases short and J 5 bases short, with 14 bases between.

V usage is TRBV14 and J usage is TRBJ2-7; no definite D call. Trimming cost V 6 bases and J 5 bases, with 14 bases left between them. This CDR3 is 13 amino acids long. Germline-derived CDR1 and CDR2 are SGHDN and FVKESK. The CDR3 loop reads CASRSQWAHEQYF. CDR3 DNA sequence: TGTGCCAGCAGGAGCCAGTGGGCCCACGAGCAGTACTTC.

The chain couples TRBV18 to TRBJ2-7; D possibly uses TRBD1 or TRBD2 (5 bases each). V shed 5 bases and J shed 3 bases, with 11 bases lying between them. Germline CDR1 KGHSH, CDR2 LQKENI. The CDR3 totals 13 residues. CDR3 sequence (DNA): TGTGCCAGCTCAACCGGGACCCACTACGAGCAGTACTTC. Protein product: CASSTGTHYEQYF.

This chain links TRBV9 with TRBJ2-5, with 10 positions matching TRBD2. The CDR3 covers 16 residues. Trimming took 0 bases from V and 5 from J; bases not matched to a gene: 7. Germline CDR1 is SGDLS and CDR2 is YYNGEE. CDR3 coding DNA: TGTGCCAGCAGCGTAGCCCCTAGCGGGAGACCGGAGACCCAGTACTTC. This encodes CASSVAPSGRPETQYF.

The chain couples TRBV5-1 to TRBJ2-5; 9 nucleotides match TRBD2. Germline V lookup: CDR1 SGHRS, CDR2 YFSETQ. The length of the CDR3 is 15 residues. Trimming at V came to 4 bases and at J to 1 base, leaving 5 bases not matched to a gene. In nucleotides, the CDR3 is TGCGCCAGCAGCCAACTAGCGGGTCCCCAAGAGACCCAGTACTTC. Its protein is CASSQLAGPQETQYF.

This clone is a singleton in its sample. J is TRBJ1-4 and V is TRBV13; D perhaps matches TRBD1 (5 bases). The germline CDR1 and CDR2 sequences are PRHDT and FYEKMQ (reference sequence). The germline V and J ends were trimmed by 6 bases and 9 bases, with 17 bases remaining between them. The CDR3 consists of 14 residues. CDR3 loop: CASRRGTAAQKLFF. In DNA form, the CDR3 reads TGTGCCAGCAGGCGCGGGACCGCCGCACAAAAACTGTTTTTT.

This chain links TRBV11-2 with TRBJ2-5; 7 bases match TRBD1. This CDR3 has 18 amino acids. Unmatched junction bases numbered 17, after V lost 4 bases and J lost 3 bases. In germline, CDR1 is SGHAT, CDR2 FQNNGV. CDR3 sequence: CASSSHWGPGGREETQYF. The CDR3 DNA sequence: TGTGCCAGCAGCTCCCATTGGGGCCCAGGGGGAAGGGAAGAGACCCAGTACTTC. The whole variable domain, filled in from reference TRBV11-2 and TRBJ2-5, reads EAGVAQSPRYKIIEKRQSVAFWCNPISGHATLYWYQQILGQGPKLLIQFQNNGVVDDSQLPKDRFSAERLKGVDSTLKIQPAKLEDSAVYLCASSSHWGPGGREETQYFGPGTRLLVL.

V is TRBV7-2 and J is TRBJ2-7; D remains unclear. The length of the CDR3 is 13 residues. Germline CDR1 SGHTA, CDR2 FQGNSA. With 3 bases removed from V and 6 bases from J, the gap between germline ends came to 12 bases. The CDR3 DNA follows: TGTGCCAGCAGCTTCCTCCCTCGGAGCGAGCAGTACTTC. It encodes CASSFLPRSEQYF.

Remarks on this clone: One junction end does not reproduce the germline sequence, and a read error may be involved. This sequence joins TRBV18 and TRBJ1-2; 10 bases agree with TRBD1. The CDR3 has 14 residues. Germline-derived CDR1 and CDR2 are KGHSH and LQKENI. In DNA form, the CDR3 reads TGTGCCAGCTCACCAGGGACAGGGGACTATGGCCACACCTTC. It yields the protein CASSPGTGDYGHTF.

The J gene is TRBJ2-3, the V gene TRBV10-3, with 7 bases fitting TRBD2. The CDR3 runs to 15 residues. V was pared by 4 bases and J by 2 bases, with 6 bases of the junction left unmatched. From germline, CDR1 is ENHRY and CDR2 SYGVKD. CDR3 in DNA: TGTGCCATCAGTGCCGGGGGAGGGCCCACAGATACGCAGTATTTT. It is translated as CAISAGGGPTDTQYF.

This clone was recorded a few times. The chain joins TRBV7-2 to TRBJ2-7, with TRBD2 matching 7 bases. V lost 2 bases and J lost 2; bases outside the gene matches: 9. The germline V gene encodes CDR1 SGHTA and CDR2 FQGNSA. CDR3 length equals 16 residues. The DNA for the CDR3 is TGTGCCAGCAGCTTACGAGCGGGACGGTCTACCTACGAGCAGTACTTC. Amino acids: CASSLRAGRSTYEQYF.

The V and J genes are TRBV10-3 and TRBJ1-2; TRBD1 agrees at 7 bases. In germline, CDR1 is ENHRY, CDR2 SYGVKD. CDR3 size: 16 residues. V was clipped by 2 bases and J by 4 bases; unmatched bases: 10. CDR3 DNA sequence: TGTGCCATCAGTGAGCCTACTTCGGGACAGACCTATGGCTACACCTTC. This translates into CAISEPTSGQTYGYTF.

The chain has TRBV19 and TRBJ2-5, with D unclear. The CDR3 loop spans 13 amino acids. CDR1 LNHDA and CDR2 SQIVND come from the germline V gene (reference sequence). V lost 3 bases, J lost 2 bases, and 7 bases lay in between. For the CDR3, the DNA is TGTGCCAGTAGTATTGCGTCTCAAGAGACCCAGTACTTC. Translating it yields CASSIASQETQYF.

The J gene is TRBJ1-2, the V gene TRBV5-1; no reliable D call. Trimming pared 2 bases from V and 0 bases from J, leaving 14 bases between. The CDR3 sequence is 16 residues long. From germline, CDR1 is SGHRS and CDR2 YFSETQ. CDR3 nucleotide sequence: TGCGCCAGCAGCTTTAGAGTTCCGTACCCTAACTATGGCTACACCTTC. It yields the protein CASSFRVPYPNYGYTF.

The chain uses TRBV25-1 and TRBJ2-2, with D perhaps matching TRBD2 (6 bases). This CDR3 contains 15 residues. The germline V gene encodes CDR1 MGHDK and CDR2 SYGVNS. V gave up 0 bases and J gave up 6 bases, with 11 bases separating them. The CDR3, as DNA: TGTGCCAGCAGTGAATATCGGGGAGGCTCCGGGGAGCTGTTTTTT. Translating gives CASSEYRGGSGELFF.

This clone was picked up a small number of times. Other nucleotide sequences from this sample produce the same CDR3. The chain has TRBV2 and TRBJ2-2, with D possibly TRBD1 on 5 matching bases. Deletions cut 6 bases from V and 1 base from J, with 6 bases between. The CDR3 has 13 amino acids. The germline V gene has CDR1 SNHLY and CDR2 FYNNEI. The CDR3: CASRGQNTGELFF. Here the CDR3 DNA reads TGTGCCAGCAGGGGGCAGAACACCGGGGAGCTGTTTTTT.